This T cell receptor (beta chain) was observed in a study of CD8 T cell repertoires and HIV-1 epitope variants. Study-wide results and limits: Nine antigen-specific TCR beta clonotypes were found; six seemed cross-reactive to variants.

Germline V gives CDR1 WSHSY, CDR2 SAAADI. V lost 7 bases to trimming and J lost 1 base, with 10 bases between them. The CDR3 spans 14 residues. Comments on this clone: Its antigen is unknown.

Using immunoSEQ multiplex PCR, the repertoire was profiled, and TCRdb retains in-frame clones only, with some absent. The table has 4,500 to 5,000 clones, 66% seen once. Material: cultured CD8+ T cells derived from PBMCs. The chain links TRBV10-2 to TRBJ2-2; possibly TRBD2 for D (6 bases). This receptor was identified in a male donor with HIV. DNA of the CDR3: TGCGCCAGCACCGGGACTTTGAACACCGGGGAGCTGTTTTTT. This translates into CASTGTLNTGELFF.